The next 28 T cell receptor beta chains were all read from a single sample in a study of blood T cell repertoires in COVID-19. The data were produced by immunoSEQ multiplex PCR, yet TCRdb's version contains in-frame clones alone and is incomplete. The sample lists 65,000 or so clones, roughly four fifths occurring once. The sequencing sample was made of peripheral blood. Receptors originate from a man aged 80 or over with acute or convalescent COVID-19.

V usage is TRBV19 and J usage is TRBJ1-1; D gene uncertain. CDR1 LNHDA and CDR2 SQIVND come from the germline V gene (reference sequence). The CDR3 covers 15 residues. V lost 3 bases, J lost 0 bases, and 11 bases lay in between. CDR3 coding DNA: TGTGCCAGTAGTATCGGAGGACGAGTGAACACTGAAGCTTTCTTT. Translation gives CASSIGGRVNTEAFF. The full variable domain, completed using reference TRBV19 and TRBJ1-1, is DGGITQSPKYLFRKEGQNVTLSCEQNLNHDAMYWYRQDPGQGLRLIYYSQIVNDFQKGDIAEGYSVSREKKESFPLTVTSAQKNPTAFYLCASSIGGRVNTEAFFGQGTRLTVV.

In this sample, this clone is medium-sized (0.01 to 0.1%). This rearrangement joins TRBV7-2 to TRBJ2-7, with 8 bases that match TRBD1. Germline loops: CDR1 SGHTA, CDR2 FQGNSA. The CDR3 runs 17 residues. J lost 0 bases, V lost 1 base, and 8 bases had no gene match. The CDR3 spells CASSLGQGTRGSYEQYF. CDR3 nucleotide sequence: TGTGCCAGCAGCTTAGGACAGGGGACCCGGGGCTCCTACGAGCAGTACTTC.

This sequence joins TRBV7-9 and TRBJ1-3; a possible D gene is TRBD1 (6 bases). This CDR3 comprises 15 residues. Germline V CDR1 and CDR2: SEHNR, FQNEAQ (reference sequence). Trimming shortened V by 5 bases and J by 1 base, and 12 bases separated the two germline ends. The CDR3 region is CASSQTGLSGNTIYF. The CDR3 nucleotides are TGTGCCAGCAGCCAAACAGGGCTTTCTGGAAACACCATATATTTT.

The chain employs TRBV6-5 and TRBJ1-5; 9 bases agree with TRBD1. After removal of 7 bases from V and 5 bases from J, the junction contained 3 bases not matched to a gene. This CDR3 has 13 residues. Germline CDR1 reads MNHEY; CDR2 reads SVGAGI. In DNA, the CDR3 is TGTGCCAGCAAGGGGACAGGGTATCAGCCCCAGCATTTT. Amino acid sequence: CASKGTGYQPQHF.

This sequence joins TRBV4-1 and TRBJ2-5; 10 bases are a match to TRBD2. CDR3 length equals 16 residues. Germline V gene sequence: CDR1 MGHRA, CDR2 YSYEKL. The junction had 9 bases not matched to a gene; V was cut back by 6 bases and J by 2 bases. CDR3 DNA sequence: TGCGCCAGCAGAAACGTTCAACTAGCGGGGCAAGAGACCCAGTACTTC. Translated, it gives CASRNVQLAGQETQYF.

The gene calls are TRBV10-2 and TRBJ2-1, with 11 bases fitting TRBD1. This CDR3 has 14 residues. The germline V gene encodes CDR1 WSHSY and CDR2 SAAADI. Trimming took 7 bases from V and 10 from J; bases not matched to a gene: 9. The CDR3 DNA follows: TGCGCCAGCAAAGGACAGGGGGCATATCGCGAGCAGTTCTTC. It is translated as CASKGQGAYREQFF.

The gene calls are TRBV6-1 and TRBJ1-1, with D maybe TRBD1 (6 bases). Trimming took 3 bases from V and 1 from J, leaving 12 bases between them. This CDR3 contains 15 residues. Looked up from germline, CDR1 is MNHNS and CDR2 is SASEGT. CDR3 loop: CASSDWGRGNTEAFF. For the CDR3, the DNA is TGTGCCAGCAGTGATTGGGGCAGGGGGAACACTGAAGCTTTCTTT.

The chain joins TRBV7-3 to TRBJ1-3, with D possibly being TRBD1 (6 bases). The CDR3 loop spans 15 amino acids. V lost 1 base and J lost 1, with 8 bases in between. Germline V gene lookup returns CDR1 SGHTA and CDR2 FQGTGA. CDR3 protein: CASSLIQGSGNTIYF. Here the CDR3 DNA reads TGTGCCAGCAGCTTAATCCAGGGGTCTGGAAACACCATATATTTT.

The J gene is TRBJ1-2, the V gene TRBV19; D gene unclear. This CDR3 contains 14 residues. Trimming took off 6 bases at V and 5 bases at J, with 16 bases between the two ends. Looked up from germline, CDR1 is LNHDA and CDR2 is SQIVND (reference sequence). CDR3 nucleotide sequence: TGTGCCAGTAGCGACGGGGAGGCTCCTTATGGCTACACCTTC. Its translation is CASSDGEAPYGYTF.

The chain recombines TRBV19 with TRBJ2-3; 12 nucleotides align to TRBD2. CDR1 and CDR2 from the germline V gene are LNHDA and SQIVND (reference sequence). Unmatched junction bases numbered 1, after V lost 6 bases and J lost 0 bases. This CDR3 has 15 amino acids. The CDR3: CASRLAGGSTDTQYF. The DNA of the CDR3 is TGTGCCAGTAGACTAGCGGGGGGTAGCACAGATACGCAGTATTTT.

The rearrangement joins TRBV7-9 to TRBJ2-7; 9 bases fit TRBD2. Germline CDR1 is SEHNR and CDR2 is FQNEAQ (reference sequence). This CDR3 is built from 15 residues. Trimming removed 1 base from V and 2 bases from J; junction bases left unmatched: 3. CDR3 in amino acids: CASSLVSSGAYEQYF. CDR3 nucleotide sequence: TGTGCCAGCAGCTTAGTGTCTAGCGGGGCCTACGAGCAGTACTTC.

This rearrangement joins TRBV7-9 to TRBJ1-3; 7 nucleotides align to TRBD1. With V trimmed by 8 bases and J by 4 bases, 5 bases remained unmatched. This CDR3 is built from 13 residues. Germline V gene data show CDR1 as SEHNR and CDR2 as FQNEAQ (reference sequence). For the CDR3, the DNA is TGTGCCAGCGAGGGGGCGGAAGGAAACACCATATATTTT. The encoded protein is CASEGAEGNTIYF.

The gene calls are TRBV18 and TRBJ1-1; possible D gene TRBD1, 6 bases. The CDR3 extends over 13 amino acids. V was trimmed by 9 bases and J by 1 base, leaving 12 bases between them. Germline assignment: CDR1 KGHSH and CDR2 LQKENI. CDR3 bases: TGTGCCAGTGGGATGGGACAGAACACTGAAGCTTTCTTT. It encodes CASGMGQNTEAFF.

J is TRBJ1-2 and V is TRBV4-2; D gene ambiguous. The CDR3 consists of 15 residues. Germline V gene sequence: CDR1 LGHNA, CDR2 YNFKEQ. Trimming removed 1 base at V and 1 base at J, with 10 bases between. This CDR3 reads CASSQVSSGNYGYTF. CDR3 DNA sequence: TGTGCCAGCAGCCAAGTTTCGTCAGGTAACTATGGCTACACCTTC.

This clone was detected a few times. This rearrangement joins TRBV19 to TRBJ1-2; 7 bases line up with TRBD1. J lost 4 bases, V lost 4 bases, and 0 bases had no gene match. CDR1 and CDR2 (germline): LNHDA, SQIVND (reference sequence). CDR3 size: 12 residues. Here the CDR3 DNA reads TGTGCCAGTAGTAGGGACAGCTATGGCTACACCTTC. Translating it yields CASSRDSYGYTF.

The V gene is TRBV19, the J gene TRBJ2-1, with 8 bases identical to TRBD1. CDR1 LNHDA and CDR2 SQIVND come from the germline V gene (reference sequence). Trimming removed 3 bases from V and 6 bases from J; junction bases left unmatched: 7. The CDR3 has 15 residues. CDR3 sequence (DNA): TGTGCCAGTAGTATCCGTGGACAGGGAAGCAATGAGCAGTTCTTC. Translating gives CASSIRGQGSNEQFF. Using reference TRBV19 and TRBJ2-1 for the parts outside the CDR3, the full variable domain is DGGITQSPKYLFRKEGQNVTLSCEQNLNHDAMYWYRQDPGQGLRLIYYSQIVNDFQKGDIAEGYSVSREKKESFPLTVTSAQKNPTAFYLCASSIRGQGSNEQFFGPGTRLTVL.

This chain links TRBV5-6 with TRBJ1-1; D is unclear. Germline V lookup: CDR1 SGHDT, CDR2 YYEEEE. This CDR3 has 16 amino acids. Trimming stripped 4 bases from V and 4 bases from J, with 20 bases between. CDR3 DNA sequence: TGTGCCAGCAGCCCCGGGGTTCAGTGGCGTGCCACTGAAGCTTTCTTT. It is translated as CASSPGVQWRATEAFF.

The chain carries TRBV28 and TRBJ2-7; 8 positions match TRBD1. CDR3 length: 14 residues. Germline loops: CDR1 MDHEN, CDR2 SYDVKM. The trim removed 3 bases at V and 7 bases at J, leaving 8 bases unmatched. The CDR3 protein is CASSLRGTGGEQYF. The CDR3 bases are TGTGCCAGCAGTTTGCGCGGGACAGGAGGAGAGCAGTACTTC. The full variable domain, completed using reference TRBV28 and TRBJ2-7, is DVKVTQSSRYLVKRTGEKVFLECVQDMDHENMFWYRQDPGLGLRLIYFSYDVKMKEKGDIPEGYSVSREKKERFSLILESASTNQTSMYLCASSLRGTGGEQYFGPGTRLTVT.

The rearrangement joins TRBV20-1 to TRBJ2-3; the match to TRBD2 covers 8 bases. From germline, CDR1 is DFQATT and CDR2 SNEGSKA (reference sequence). The J segment lost 1 base and the V segment lost 3 bases, leaving 6 bases of the junction unmatched. The CDR3 spans 15 residues. CDR3 in amino acids: CSASSAGGRTDTQYF. The CDR3 DNA sequence: TGCAGTGCTAGTTCGGCGGGGGGCCGCACAGATACGCAGTATTTT.

The chain uses TRBV18 and TRBJ2-5, with 7 positions matching TRBD2. V shed 4 bases, J shed 1 base, and the junction held 3 bases outside the gene matches. The CDR3 sequence is 14 residues long. The germline CDR1 and CDR2 sequences are KGHSH and LQKENI. CDR3 sequence reads: CASSRASGQETQYF. Written as DNA, the CDR3 is TGTGCCAGCTCACGCGCTAGCGGCCAAGAGACCCAGTACTTC.

The chain has TRBV14 and TRBJ1-1, with D uncertain. The CDR3 is 14 residues long. The germline V gene encodes CDR1 SGHDN and CDR2 FVKESK. V shed 1 base and J shed 0 bases, with 6 bases lying between them. The DNA for the CDR3 is TGTGCCAGCAGCCAAGGTCACATGAACACTGAAGCTTTCTTT. This codes for CASSQGHMNTEAFF.

This chain uses TRBV21-1 with TRBJ2-5; the D call TRBD1 from the table was never checked on the DNA. TRBV21-1 is reported as a pseudogene. CDR3 length: 20 amino acids. CDR3 DNA sequence: TGTGCCAGCAGCAAAGTCCAGGACCCCTCGACAGAATCCTCGAGGGAGACCCAGTACTTC. Amino acids: CASSKVQDPSTESSRETQYF.

Points on this clone: The limits of the CDR3 on the DNA are not certain, so only TCRdb's listed CDR3 is given. V usage is TRBV18 and J usage is TRBJ2-5; the table's D call, TRBD2, has no DNA check behind it. Germline V gives CDR1 KGHSH, CDR2 LQKENI. The CDR3 length is 17 residues, termini included. The CDR3 region is CASSLSGPGTPGETQYF.

V usage is TRBV7-8 and J usage is TRBJ2-5; perhaps TRBD2 as D (6 bases). This CDR3 is 13 amino acids long. CDR1 is SGHVS, CDR2 FQNEAQ, per germline. The V end lost 6 bases, the J end lost 5 bases, and 13 bases lay between the germline ends. The CDR3 loop is CASRLGGGETQYF. DNA for the CDR3: TGTGCCAGCAGGTTGGGAGGCGGGGAGACCCAGTACTTC.

This sequence joins TRBV27 and TRBJ1-2; 11 nucleotides line up with TRBD1. This CDR3 has 14 amino acids. Trimming at V came to 6 bases and at J to 6 bases, leaving 6 bases not matched to a gene. In germline, CDR1 is MNHEY, CDR2 SMNVEV (reference sequence). The CDR3, as DNA: TGTGCCAGCAGCCAGGACAGGGGGCGGGATGGCTACACCTTC. As protein: CASSQDRGRDGYTF.

The chain joins TRBV4-2 to TRBJ1-3; 9 bases are a match to TRBD1. The germline CDR1 and CDR2 sequences are LGHNA and YNFKEQ. V gave up 0 bases and J gave up 5 bases; unmatched junction bases: 11. The CDR3 loop spans 18 amino acids. The CDR3 is CASSQEVPHRGRRNTIYF. In nucleotides, the CDR3 is TGTGCCAGCAGCCAAGAAGTCCCCCACAGGGGGCGTAGAAACACCATATATTTT.

The chain employs TRBV7-9 and TRBJ2-1, with 10 bases matching TRBD2. Germline trimming cut 3 bases from V and 4 bases from J; bases unmatched to any gene: 3. Germline V gene data show CDR1 as SEHNR and CDR2 as FQNEAQ (reference sequence). The CDR3 runs to 15 residues. CDR3 nucleotide sequence: TGTGCCAGCAGCTTGGCTAGCGGGGGTTACAATGAGCAGTTCTTC. Residues: CASSLASGGYNEQFF.

The V gene is TRBV18, the J gene TRBJ1-3; TRBD1 matches 7 bases. There are 18 residues in the CDR3. Losses at the gene ends were 2 bases for V and 0 bases for J; bases not matched to a gene: 10. Germline V gene data show CDR1 as KGHSH and CDR2 as LQKENI. This CDR3 is CASSPWSVRDSSGNTIYF. CDR3 nucleotides: TGTGCCAGCTCACCATGGAGCGTCCGGGACAGCTCTGGAAACACCATATATTTT. Filled out from reference TRBV18 and TRBJ1-3, the complete variable domain reads NAGVMQNPRHLVRRRGQEARLRCSPMKGHSHVYWYRQLPEEGLKFMVYLQKENIIDESGMPKERFSAEFPKEGPSILRIQQVVRGDSAAYFCASSPWSVRDSSGNTIYFGEGSWLTVV.